What follows are 8 T cell receptor beta chains derived from one specimen sequenced in a study of Ad26.COV2.S vaccination and SARS-CoV-2 variants (dated by TCRdb to the early 2020s). The library was generated by the immunoSEQ multiplex PCR assay. TCRdb took over this immuneACCESS table, retaining in-frame rearrangements with V and J assigned. Such tables are incomplete; in checked studies, under half of the missing clones stem from an unresolved V gene, and the remainder is unexplained. In this sample the table shows some 350,000 clones, roughly 90% of which occur a single time. The top ten clones comprise roughly 6% of the sample. What the treatment or condition label conveys for this sample: some 19 received Ad26.COV2.S at low or high dose, single or two shots; several received placebo; per-sample allocation not given. Repertoires of vaccine and placebo recipients were sequenced from samples collected on day 63 after the first injection.

Sequenced here: peripheral blood, sampled in a trial of Ad26.COV2.S vaccine versus placebo. The receptor set was obtained from a person aged 18-65 years who received the Ad26.COV2.S COVID-19 vaccine or a placebo.

CDR3 in DNA: TGTGCCAGTAGTATCGGAATCCTAGATACGCAGTATTTT. Translation: CASSIGILDTQYF. The chain employs TRBV19 and TRBJ2-3; no clear D gene. The germline V gene has CDR1 LNHDA and CDR2 SQIVND (reference sequence). There are 13 residues in the CDR3. The germline V and J ends were trimmed by 3 bases and 5 bases, with 9 bases remaining between them.

Comments on this clone: An end of the junction differs from the germline gene, which may be a read error. V is TRBV15 and J is TRBJ1-4; D unresolved. The CDR3 covers 8 residues. Looked up from germline, CDR1 is LNHNV and CDR2 is YYDKDF (reference sequence). The CDR3 region is CATSRGSF. CDR3 sequence (DNA): TGTGCCACCAGCAGAGGATCATTT.

The V and J genes are TRBV12-3 or TRBV12-4 and TRBJ2-5; unclear D gene. Trimming removed 6 bases at V and 5 bases at J, with 13 bases between. This CDR3 has 13 residues. The CDR3, as DNA: TGTGCCAGCAGCTATTACGGTGGGGAGACCCAGTACTTC. Its protein is CASSYYGGETQYF.

V and J are TRBV24-1 and TRBJ2-3; D not resolved. CDR1 is KGHDR, CDR2 SFDVKD, per germline. The CDR3 runs 13 residues. Trimming stripped 0 bases from V and 4 bases from J, with 4 bases between. In DNA form, the CDR3 reads TGTGCCACCAGTGATTTGATGGCAGATACGCAGTATTTT. This codes for CATSDLMADTQYF.

The chain employs TRBV28 and TRBJ2-3; perhaps TRBD1 as D (6 bases). V lost 8 bases and J lost 2, with 14 bases in between. CDR1 and CDR2 (germline): MDHEN, SYDVKM. The length of the CDR3 is 14 residues. CDR3 amino acids: CASGTTGTTDTQYF. CDR3 DNA sequence: TGTGCCAGCGGGACAACAGGGACCACAGATACGCAGTATTTT.

The chain couples TRBV10-2 to TRBJ1-1, with 7 bases matching TRBD1. Germline CDR1 and CDR2: WSHSY and SAAADI. V shed 7 bases, J shed 1 base, and the junction held 3 bases outside the gene matches. The CDR3 is 13 amino acids. In DNA form, the CDR3 reads TGCGCCAGCATCCGGACAGGGAACACTGAAGCTTTCTTT. It is translated as CASIRTGNTEAFF.

The V call is TRBV30, the J call TRBJ2-2, with unresolved D. CDR3 size: 14 residues. Germline V gene lookup returns CDR1 GTSNPN and CDR2 SVGIG (reference sequence). V was cut by 0 bases and J by 5 bases, with 10 bases left in between. The CDR3 loop reads CAWSVGASTGELFF. As DNA, the CDR3 is TGTGCCTGGAGTGTGGGTGCTTCAACCGGGGAGCTGTTTTTT.

The V call is TRBV6-5, the J call TRBJ1-2; 8 nucleotides line up with TRBD1. V dropped 6 bases and J dropped 8; count of bases not matched to a gene: 8. Per germline, CDR1 MNHEY and CDR2 SVGAGI. The CDR3 has 13 amino acids. The CDR3 region is CASSRTGSWGYTF. The CDR3, as DNA: TGTGCCAGCAGCCGGACAGGGAGTTGGGGCTACACCTTC.